The clone carrying this T cell receptor (beta chain) has more than one count but fewer than ten. The antigen remains undetermined. Though nominally healthy at sampling, donors likely had unrecorded immune exposures. The data belong to a study of cytomegalovirus exposure and HLA in healthy donors. Broader study findings: Per published reports, the classifier diagnosed cytomegalovirus status with high specificity and sensitivity.

The PCR had 60 Vbeta and 13 Jbeta primers. Generated by immunoSEQ multiplex PCR, the TCRdb table keeps only in-frame clones and is missing some. The sample holds approximately 180,000 clones; around 74% are singletons and the top ten take over 2.5%. Germline V gene sequence: CDR1 SGHDN, CDR2 FVKESK. V lost 1 base, J lost 0 bases, and 17 bases lay in between. The CDR3 sequence is 18 residues long. The chain carries TRBV14 and TRBJ2-3, with a tentative D call TRBD2 (7 bases). This sequence originates from a male donor in good health and CMV-seronegative. Specimen: PBMCs. CDR3 sequence reads: CASSQGGRGGYSTDTQYF. CDR3 coding DNA: TGTGCCAGCAGCCAAGGAGGTAGGGGGGGATACAGCACAGATACGCAGTATTTT.